This TCR beta chain comes out of a study of CD8+CD57+ T cells in acquired aplastic anemia. This clonotype was observed many times. Patients included in sequencing had previously demonstrated CD8+CD57+ cell expansion by flow cytometry. Between the trimmed V and J ends, which lost 6 bases and 4 bases, there was a span of 12 bases. This CDR3 is 13 amino acids long. Using genomic DNA as the template, TCR beta VDJ and CDR3 profiling was carried out. TCRdb itself ran the reads through MiXCR, one entry per CDR3 protein. The data hold 160,000 or so distinct CDR3 sequences, with less than 50% observed a single time.

The sample was sorted CD4+, CD8+, or CD8+CD57+ T cells (not recorded which) from PBMCs. The chain is built from TRBV12-3 or TRBV12-4 and TRBJ1-2; maybe TRBD1 (5 bases). This TCR came from a human donor with aplastic anemia. CDR3 bases: TGTGCCAGCAGACGGGACTTACTCTATGGCTACACCTTC. It specifies CASRRDLLYGYTF.